These 9 T cell receptor beta chains were all obtained from the same sample, sequenced in a study of immune evolution from preneoplasia to lung adenocarcinoma. Produced via immunoSEQ multiplex PCR; TCRdb's table is partial and in-frame only. Of 5,700 or so clones listed, about 82% are singletons. Sequencing used FFPE adjacent normal lung tissue. These TCRs come from a donor older than 65 with lung adenocarcinoma.

The sample holds a few counts of this clone. The chain links TRBV5-4 to TRBJ1-4; 8 bases are shared with TRBD1. There are 16 residues in the CDR3. From germline, CDR1 is SGHNT and CDR2 YYREEE (reference sequence). Unmatched junction bases numbered 6, after V lost 0 bases and J lost 5 bases. As DNA, the CDR3 is TGTGCCAGCAGCTTGGGAGGACAGGGTTCAAATGAAAAACTGTTTTTT. It translates to CASSLGGQGSNEKLFF.

V usage is TRBV5-6 and J usage is TRBJ2-7, with a weak D call TRBD2 (5 bases). V was trimmed by 6 bases and J by 5 bases, leaving 21 bases between them. CDR1 is SGHDT, CDR2 YYEEEE, per germline. This CDR3 is 15 amino acids long. DNA for the CDR3: TGTGCCAGCACCCCGCGGCAGGTGGGAGCGGACGAGCAGTACTTC. Encoded protein: CASTPRQVGADEQYF.

This clone was seen only a few times. This chain links TRBV4-1 with TRBJ2-2; D might be TRBD2 (5 bases). Per the germline V gene, CDR1 is MGHRA and CDR2 is YSYEKL. Trimming left V 1 base short and J 2 bases short, with 11 bases between. The CDR3 loop spans 16 amino acids. The DNA of the CDR3 is TGCGCCAGCAGCCAAGGTCGGGGTACAAACACCGGGGAGCTGTTTTTT. It encodes CASSQGRGTNTGELFF.

Concerning this clone: Within the sample, other DNA sequences also encode this same CDR3. The rearrangement links TRBV27 to TRBJ1-5, with D uncertain. The CDR3 covers 12 residues. The germline gives CDR1 MNHEY, CDR2 SMNVEV (reference sequence). Trimming cost V 4 bases and J 4 bases, with 5 bases left between them. Here the CDR3 DNA reads TGTGCCAGCAGTTACCTGAATCAGCCCCAGCATTTT. Its translation is CASSYLNQPQHF.

The chain combines TRBV27 with TRBJ1-5; D not certain. The CDR3 is made up of 12 amino acids. With 5 bases removed from V and 3 bases from J, the gap between germline ends came to 5 bases. CDR1 is MNHEY and CDR2 is SMNVEV in the germline V gene (reference sequence). CDR3 sequence reads: CASSGANQPQHF. CDR3 nucleotides: TGTGCCAGCAGTGGAGCCAATCAGCCCCAGCATTTT.

The rearrangement uses TRBV7-8 and TRBJ1-5; maybe TRBD1 (5 bases). Trimming took off 5 bases at V and 5 bases at J, with 10 bases between the two ends. The CDR3 totals 13 residues. Germline V CDR1 and CDR2: SGHVS, FQNEAQ. The CDR3 sequence is CASSQGAHQPQHF. CDR3 nucleotide sequence: TGTGCCAGCAGCCAGGGTGCCCATCAGCCCCAGCATTTT.

V usage is TRBV7-9 and J usage is TRBJ1-4; TRBD1 agrees at 8 bases. The CDR3 covers 14 residues. CDR1 and CDR2 (germline): SEHNR, FQNEAQ (reference sequence). Trimming removed 3 bases from V and 6 bases from J; junction bases left unmatched: 3. CDR3 in DNA: TGTGCCAGCAGCTTGACAGGGGTAGATGAAAAACTGTTTTTT. Translating it yields CASSLTGVDEKLFF.

CDR3 residues: CAWNRENEKLFF. CDR3 coding DNA: TGTGCCTGGAACCGTGAGAATGAAAAACTGTTTTTT. The J gene is TRBJ1-4, the V gene TRBV30; no clear D gene. In germline, CDR1 is GTSNPN, CDR2 SVGIG (reference sequence). Trimming left V 4 bases short and J 5 bases short, with 8 bases between. The CDR3 totals 12 residues.

The chain joins TRBV6-5 to TRBJ1-1; tentatively, D is TRBD1 (6 bases). The CDR3 totals 14 residues. The V gene's germline CDR1 is MNHEY and CDR2 SVGAGI. Trimming took 6 bases from V and 5 from J, leaving 16 bases between them. Written as DNA, the CDR3 is TGTGCCAGCAGCACCACAGGGAGTGTAACTGAAGCTTTCTTT. Its translation: CASSTTGSVTEAFF.